The rows below give T cell receptor beta chains drawn from one sample of a study of metastatic and nonmetastatic thyroid tumors. TCRdb re-called the PCR reads with MiXCR. The sample yields 35,000 to 50,000 clones, 3% to 3.5% seen once. Sequencing used blood. Receptor source: a female donor with papillary thyroid cancer or a benign thyroid nodule (not recorded which). Some clones in this sample may be carry-over from other donors' samples. Both conserved end residues are part of each CDR3. The D gene is left open where the match is weak. Some rows have no size entry. The others give once, few or many, or a class for an expanded clone.

j_call clone_size v_call d_call cdr3_aa cdr3_nt
TRBJ1-6 many TRBV9 NA CASSEGIVDSPLHF TGTGCCAGCAGCGAGGGGATAGTGGATTCACCCCTCCACTTT
TRBJ2-7 many TRBV28 TRBD1 CASSPGQGRSYEQYF TGTGCCAGCAGCCCTGGACAGGGGCGATCCTACGAGCAGTACTTC
TRBJ1-2 NA TRBV9 NA CASSVESRRLGGRDGLSAYTF TGTGCCAGCAGCGTAGAATCGCGGAGACTCGGGGGCCGCGACGGACTCTCGGCCTACACCTTC
TRBJ2-1 many TRBV24-1 NA CATSDFRRNEQFF TGTGCCACCAGTGATTTTAGAAGGAATGAGCAGTTCTTC
TRBJ2-1 many TRBV7-6 TRBD2 CASSPGTSGYNEQFF TGTGCCAGCAGTCCCGGGACTAGTGGCTACAATGAGCAGTTCTTC
TRBJ2-1 many TRBV24-1 TRBD2 CATSDLALRVAGHPEQFF TGTGCCACCAGTGATTTGGCCCTTCGGGTAGCGGGACACCCCGAGCAGTTCTTC
TRBJ1-1 NA TRBV2 NA CASSEGQMNTEAFF TGTGCCAGCAGTGAAGGGCAGATGAACACTGAAGCTTTCTTT
TRBJ2-3 medium-sized TRBV11-3 NA CASSLVPGLGTQYF TGTGCCAGCAGCTTAGTGCCAGGATTGGGTACGCAGTATTTT
TRBJ2-7 many TRBV6-1 TRBD2 CASRAHGTRAEQYF TGTGCCAGCAGGGCCCACGGGACTAGGGCGGAGCAGTACTTC
TRBJ2-2 few TRBV2 NA CASSLRGSSTGELFF TGTGCCAGCAGTCTAAGGGGGTCTAGCACCGGGGAGCTGTTTTTT
TRBJ2-1 few TRBV20-1 NA CSASVGKPLGQFF TGCAGTGCTAGCGTCGGGAAACCTTTAGGGCAGTTCTTC
TRBJ2-7 few TRBV27 TRBD1 CASSLTLTGTGNEQYF TGTGCCAGCAGTTTAACCCTGACCGGGACAGGGAACGAGCAGTACTTC
TRBJ2-1 few TRBV6-4 TRBD2 CASSRLGTRDYNEQFF TGTGCAAGCAGTCGACTTGGGACTAGAGATTACAATGAGCAGTTCTTC
TRBJ1-5 many TRBV12-3/TRBV12-4 NA CASSPAGSSNQPQHF TGTGCCAGCAGCCCGGCAGGGTCTAGCAATCAGCCCCAGCATTTT
TRBJ2-5 few TRBV3-1 TRBD2 CASSRGTSGPETQYF TGTGCCAGCAGCCGCGGGACTAGCGGTCCAGAGACCCAGTACTTC
TRBJ1-1 many TRBV20-1 TRBD1 CSARGTGIITEAFF TGCAGTGCTAGAGGGACAGGGATAATAACTGAAGCTTTCTTT
TRBJ2-1 many TRBV9 TRBD2 CASSVETSGSYNGQFF TGTGCCAGCAGCGTAGAGACTAGCGGGAGCTACAATGGGCAGTTCTTC
TRBJ1-2 few TRBV10-3 TRBD1 CAISGDRGIVNYGYTF TGTGCCATCAGTGGGGACAGGGGGATAGTTAACTATGGCTACACCTTC
TRBJ2-2 few TRBV12-3/TRBV12-4 NA CASSRSLELFF TGTGCCAGCAGTCGGTCCTTGGAGCTTTTTTTT
TRBJ2-7 many TRBV6-2/TRBV6-3 TRBD1 CASSSRQGAIYEQYF TGTGCCAGCAGTTCCAGACAGGGGGCTATTTACGAGCAGTACTTC
TRBJ1-3 many TRBV20-1 NA CSARPRGSSGNTIYF TGCAGTGCCCGGCCGAGAGGGAGCTCTGGAAACACCATATATTTT
TRBJ1-4 many TRBV10-3 NA CAISQGINEKLFF TGTGCCATCAGTCAGGGGATCAATGAAAAACTGTTTTTT
TRBJ1-5 few TRBV2 NA CASSARVQPQHF TGTGCCAGCAGCGCCAGGGTTCAGCCCCAGCATTTT
TRBJ2-7 NA TRBV6-2/TRBV6-3 NA CASSTYYEQYF TGTGCCAGCAGTACGTACTACGAGCAGTACTTC
TRBJ2-1 few TRBV6-5 NA CASSSGGWTPKFF TGTGCCAGCAGTTCCGGGGGCTGGACCCCGAAGTTCTTC
TRBJ2-2 medium-sized TRBV7-2 NA CASSFTARNTGELFF TGTGCCAGCAGCTTTACCGCCAGGAACACCGGGGAGCTGTTTTTT
TRBJ1-2 NA TRBV20-1 NA CSASQSLSFGYTF TGCAGTGCGAGTCAAAGTCTATCCTTCGGCTACACCTTC
TRBJ1-2 many TRBV7-9 NA CASSLATGHENGYTF TGTGCCAGCAGCTTAGCAACAGGCCATGAGAATGGCTACACCTTC
TRBJ1-2 many TRBV15 NA CATSGWGLNYGYTF TGTGCCACCAGCGGTTGGGGTCTTAACTATGGCTACACCTTC
TRBJ1-5 many TRBV19 NA CASTEHVASNQPQHF TGTGCCAGTACCGAACACGTCGCAAGCAATCAGCCCCAGCATTTT
TRBJ2-1 many TRBV6-4 TRBD2 CASKRRRTSGSSYNEQFF TGTGCCAGCAAACGACGGAGGACTAGCGGGAGCTCCTACAATGAGCAGTTCTTC
TRBJ2-7 few TRBV12-3/TRBV12-4 NA CASSSSWASYEQYF TGTGCCAGCAGTTCGTCGTGGGCCTCCTACGAGCAGTACTTC
TRBJ2-1 many TRBV6-1 NA CASTSEGYNEQFF TGTGCCAGCACCTCGGAGGGCTACAATGAGCAGTTCTTC
TRBJ2-1 many TRBV27 NA CASSNRDGNNEQFF TGTGCCAGCAGCAACAGGGACGGCAACAATGAGCAGTTCTTC
TRBJ1-3 NA TRBV5-4 NA CASSLDTEYGNTIYF TGCGCCAGCAGCTTGGATACTGAATATGGAAACACCATATATTTT
TRBJ1-2 many TRBV30 TRBD1 CAWSATRTGGSYGYTF TGTGCCTGGAGTGCCACAAGGACAGGGGGCAGCTATGGCTACACCTTC
TRBJ2-1 many TRBV20-1 NA CSCGRGDNEQFF TGCAGTTGCGGCAGGGGGGACAATGAGCAGTTCTTC
TRBJ1-4 few TRBV5-1 NA CASSLDGRPNEKLFF TGCGCCAGCAGCTTGGACGGCAGGCCAAATGAAAAACTGTTTTTT